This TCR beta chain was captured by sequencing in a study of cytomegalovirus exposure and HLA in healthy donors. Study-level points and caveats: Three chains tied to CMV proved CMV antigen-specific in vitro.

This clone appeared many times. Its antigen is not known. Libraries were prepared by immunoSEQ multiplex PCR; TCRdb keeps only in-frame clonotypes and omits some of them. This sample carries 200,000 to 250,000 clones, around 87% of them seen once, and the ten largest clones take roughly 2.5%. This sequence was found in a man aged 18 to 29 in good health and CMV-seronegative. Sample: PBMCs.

CDR3 sequence reads: CASGLGQGANSPLHF. In DNA form, the CDR3 reads TGTGCTAGTGGTTTGGGACAGGGGGCGAATTCACCCCTCCACTTT. The V call is TRBV12-5, the J call TRBJ1-6, with 10 bases lining up with TRBD1. Germline CDR1 and CDR2: LGHNT and FRNRAP. Unmatched junction bases numbered 1, after V lost 1 base and J lost 7 bases. CDR3 length: 15 amino acids.